A single sample is the source of the 23 T cell receptor beta chains below, sequenced in a study of blood T cell repertoires in COVID-19. Profiled with immunoSEQ multiplex PCR; TCRdb holds only in-frame clones, not every one. The table lists approximately 160,000 clones, about 88% of them singletons. Sequencing was carried out using peripheral blood. All receptors come from a man in his 60s with active or convalescent COVID-19.

For this clone: The sample contains more than one DNA sequence encoding this CDR3. V and J are TRBV9 and TRBJ2-2; TRBD1 is a possible D gene (6 bases). The germline CDR1 and CDR2 sequences are SGDLS and YYNGEE. The CDR3 is made up of 14 amino acids. V dropped 3 bases and J dropped 2 bases, with 8 bases sitting between them. CDR3 loop: CASSATGNTGELFF. Here the CDR3 DNA reads TGTGCCAGCAGCGCGACAGGCAACACCGGGGAGCTGTTTTTT. Full variable domain (outside the CDR3, taken from reference TRBV9 and TRBJ2-2): DSGVTQTPKHLITATGQRVTLRCSPRSGDLSVYWYQQSLDQGLQFLIQYYNGEERAKGNILERFSAQQFPDLHSELNLSSLELGDSALYFCASSATGNTGELFFGEGSRLTVL.

The chain has TRBV10-1 and TRBJ1-4; 7 bases match TRBD1. This CDR3 comprises 14 residues. Germline V gene sequence: CDR1 WNHNN, CDR2 SYGVQD (reference sequence). The junction had 5 bases not matched to a gene; V was cut back by 2 bases and J by 8 bases. The CDR3 reads CASSEDRVREKLFF. Written as DNA, the CDR3 is TGCGCCAGCAGTGAGGACAGGGTACGCGAAAAACTGTTTTTT.

The V and J genes are TRBV30 and TRBJ1-2, with D possibly being TRBD1 (5 bases). Germline-derived CDR1 and CDR2 are GTSNPN and SVGIG (reference sequence). This CDR3 is 13 amino acids long. Between the trimmed V and J ends, which lost 5 bases and 6 bases, there was a span of 16 bases. Here the CDR3 reads CAWGFKGTNGYTF. CDR3 nucleotides: TGTGCCTGGGGATTCAAAGGGACTAATGGCTACACCTTC.

The genes are TRBV3-1 (or the pseudogene TRBV3-2) and TRBJ1-2; 7 bases fit TRBD1. This CDR3 is built from 12 residues. The germline CDR1 and CDR2 sequences are LGHDT and YNNKEL (reference sequence). With V trimmed by 9 bases and J by 7 bases, 8 bases remained unmatched. CDR3 DNA sequence: TGTGCCAGTGGGACAGCCACTCTTGGCTACACCTTC. It translates to CASGTATLGYTF.

CDR3 protein: CASSGDRKQETQYF. The CDR3 DNA is TGTGCCAGCAGCGGCGACAGGAAGCAAGAGACCCAGTACTTC. The gene calls are TRBV2 and TRBJ2-5; TRBD1 is a possible D gene (6 bases). V was clipped by 6 bases and J by 2 bases, with 13 bases between them. The CDR3 totals 14 residues. Germline V gene lookup returns CDR1 SNHLY and CDR2 FYNNEI. Filled out from reference TRBV2 and TRBJ2-5, the complete variable domain reads EPEVTQTPSHQVTQMGQEVILRCVPISNHLYFYWYRQILGQKVEFLVSFYNNEISEKSEIFDDQFSVERPDGSNFTLKIRSTKLEDSAMYFCASSGDRKQETQYFGPGTRLLVL.

The chain is built from TRBV28 and TRBJ2-3; 10 bases are a match to TRBD1. The CDR3 totals 13 residues. V gave up 10 bases and J gave up 7 bases; unmatched junction bases: 8. Per the germline V gene, CDR1 is MDHEN and CDR2 is SYDVKM. CDR3 sequence: CATGTGEGNTQYF. The CDR3 DNA reads TGTGCCACCGGGACAGGGGAGGGAAATACGCAGTATTTT.

The CDR3 sequence: CASSLGGGKNLGQYF. CDR3 nucleotide sequence: TGTGCCAGCAGTTTGGGTGGCGGGAAAAATCTAGGGCAGTACTTC. J is TRBJ2-7 and V is TRBV28; TRBD2 might be the D (6 bases). Trimming stripped 3 bases from V and 9 bases from J, with 21 bases between. The CDR3 sequence is 15 residues long. Germline V gives CDR1 MDHEN, CDR2 SYDVKM.

The rearrangement uses TRBV4-2 and TRBJ1-5; 9 bases line up with TRBD1. Trimming took 4 bases from V and 4 from J; bases not matched to a gene: 2. Looked up from germline, CDR1 is LGHNA and CDR2 is YNFKEQ. This CDR3 has 14 residues. The DNA for the CDR3 is TGTGCCAGCAGCCGCGGACAGGGGAATCAGCCCCAGCATTTT. This sequence encodes CASSRGQGNQPQHF.

The gene calls are TRBV9 and TRBJ2-1; a weak D match, TRBD1 (6 bases). Germline CDR1 reads SGDLS; CDR2 reads YYNGEE. V lost 7 bases and J lost 2, with 13 bases in between. CDR3 length equals 14 residues. The CDR3 DNA reads as TGTGCCAGCGGAAAAGGGACAACCTACAATGAGCAGTTCTTC. This gives the protein CASGKGTTYNEQFF.

The V and J genes are TRBV3-1 (or the pseudogene TRBV3-2) and TRBJ2-4; D possibly corresponds to TRBD1 (5 bases). Deletions cut 5 bases from V and 0 bases from J, with 17 bases between. Germline values: CDR1 LGHDT, CDR2 YNNKEL (reference sequence). The CDR3 totals 17 residues. The CDR3 DNA reads as TGTGCCAGCAGCATGCACGAAGGGGCCGTAGCCAAAAACATTCAGTACTTC. Translated: CASSMHEGAVAKNIQYF.

The chain has TRBV11-2 and TRBJ2-3; 9 positions match TRBD2. Looked up from germline, CDR1 is SGHAT and CDR2 is FQNNGV. Trimming cost V 1 base and J 3 bases; bases outside gene matches: 5. The CDR3 has 16 residues. CDR3 region: CASSLVSGSWTDTQYF. In nucleotides, the CDR3 is TGTGCCAGCAGCTTAGTTAGCGGGAGTTGGACAGATACGCAGTATTTT.

In nucleotides, the CDR3 is TGTGCCAGCAGCGCAGGGGACAGGGGGCTTTACGAGCAGTACTTC. It specifies CASSAGDRGLYEQYF. The chain uses TRBV9 and TRBJ2-7; 12 bases are a match to TRBD1. The CDR3 runs 15 residues. V shed 3 bases, J shed 4 bases, and the junction held 5 bases outside the gene matches. In germline, CDR1 is SGDLS, CDR2 YYNGEE.

The rearrangement links TRBV5-5 to TRBJ1-1; 10 bases align to TRBD1. Germline V gene sequence: CDR1 SGHKS, CDR2 YYEKEE (reference sequence). The CDR3 is made up of 17 amino acids. The V segment lost 1 base and the J segment 1 base; nucleotides outside the gene matches: 7. CDR3 loop: CASSLIRGQGTNTEAFF. CDR3 DNA sequence: TGTGCCAGCAGCTTGATTAGGGGACAGGGGACGAACACTGAAGCTTTCTTT.

V usage is TRBV2 and J usage is TRBJ1-4, with D perhaps matching TRBD1 (6 bases). The V gene lost 2 bases and the J gene lost 6 bases, with 7 bases spanning the gap. This CDR3 region has 13 residues. The germline gives CDR1 SNHLY, CDR2 FYNNEI. CDR3 sequence: CASSETGYEKLFF. The CDR3 DNA reads as TGTGCCAGCAGTGAAACAGGGTATGAAAAACTGTTTTTT.

The chain links TRBV3-1 (or the pseudogene TRBV3-2) to TRBJ1-1, with D perhaps TRBD1 (5 bases). Germline V gene data show CDR1 as LGHDT and CDR2 as YNNKEL (reference sequence). Trimming took off 1 base at V and 2 bases at J, with 11 bases between the two ends. The CDR3 is 15 amino acids. The DNA of the CDR3 is TGTGCCAGCAGCCAAGCCTGGCAGGGAAACACTGAAGCTTTCTTT. It codes for CASSQAWQGNTEAFF.

This chain links TRBV7-2 with TRBJ2-7; 9 bases map to TRBD2. The CDR3 loop spans 18 amino acids. CDR1 is SGHTA and CDR2 is FQGNSA in the germline V gene. The trim removed 1 base at V and 5 bases at J, leaving 15 bases unmatched. The CDR3 here is CASSLVGGGALASHEQYF. CDR3 bases: TGTGCCAGCAGCTTAGTTGGCGGGGGGGCATTAGCTTCTCACGAGCAGTACTTC.

This sequence joins TRBV27 and TRBJ1-3; D is ambiguous. CDR1 MNHEY and CDR2 SMNVEV come from the germline V gene (reference sequence). V shed 0 bases and J shed 1 base, with 7 bases lying between them. This CDR3 is 15 amino acids long. The CDR3 spells CASSLSWQSGNTIYF. As DNA, the CDR3 is TGTGCCAGCAGTTTATCTTGGCAATCTGGAAACACCATATATTTT.

The chain carries TRBV27 and TRBJ1-3; 10 positions agree with TRBD1. Looked up from germline, CDR1 is MNHEY and CDR2 is SMNVEV (reference sequence). Trimming cost V 5 bases and J 1 base; bases outside gene matches: 11. This CDR3 comprises 18 residues. CDR3 in DNA: TGTGCCAGCAGTATGCGGCCGGGACAGGGGTTTTCTGGAAACACCATATATTTT. Its protein product is CASSMRPGQGFSGNTIYF.

The chain couples TRBV28 to TRBJ1-2; D remains ambiguous. Trimming removed 3 bases at V and 4 bases at J, with 6 bases between. The germline V gene encodes CDR1 MDHEN and CDR2 SYDVKM. The length of the CDR3 is 12 residues. CDR3 protein: CASSFGGYGYTF. CDR3 DNA: TGTGCCAGCAGTTTTGGCGGCTATGGCTACACCTTC.

This chain uses TRBV29-1 with TRBJ2-7; 7 positions match TRBD1. Per germline, CDR1 SQVTM and CDR2 ANQGSEA. With 1 base clipped from V and 3 bases from J, the junction kept 9 bases outside the gene matches. The CDR3 is 15 amino acids. The CDR3 loop reads CSVEGTSGGVYEQYF. CDR3 coding DNA: TGCAGCGTTGAAGGGACTTCAGGGGGTGTCTACGAGCAGTACTTC.

The J gene is TRBJ2-1, the V gene TRBV24-1; 7 bases match TRBD1. The CDR3 has 16 residues. V was pared by 2 bases and J by 0 bases, with 3 bases of the junction left unmatched. Germline V gene data show CDR1 as KGHDR and CDR2 as SFDVKD. The CDR3 sequence: CATSDSQGPSYNEQFF. For the CDR3, the DNA is TGTGCCACCAGTGATTCACAGGGGCCCTCCTACAATGAGCAGTTCTTC.

V gene TRBV7-2 combines with J gene TRBJ1-6; the D gene is possibly TRBD1 (5 bases). This CDR3 has 14 residues. Trimming stripped 7 bases from V and 9 bases from J, with 16 bases between. Germline V gene lookup returns CDR1 SGHTA and CDR2 FQGNSA. The CDR3 protein is CASTGGEIASPLHF. In DNA form, the CDR3 reads TGTGCCAGCACCGGGGGGGAGATCGCTTCACCCCTCCACTTT.

The rearrangement joins TRBV2 to TRBJ1-2, with 8 positions matching TRBD1. With V trimmed by 4 bases and J by 9 bases, 13 bases remained unmatched. This CDR3 is 15 amino acids long. Germline V gene sequence: CDR1 SNHLY, CDR2 FYNNEI. CDR3 in DNA: TGTGCCAGCAGTGCCCCTCGACAGGGGCTCAATAGCTACACCTTC. Its protein product is CASSAPRQGLNSYTF.